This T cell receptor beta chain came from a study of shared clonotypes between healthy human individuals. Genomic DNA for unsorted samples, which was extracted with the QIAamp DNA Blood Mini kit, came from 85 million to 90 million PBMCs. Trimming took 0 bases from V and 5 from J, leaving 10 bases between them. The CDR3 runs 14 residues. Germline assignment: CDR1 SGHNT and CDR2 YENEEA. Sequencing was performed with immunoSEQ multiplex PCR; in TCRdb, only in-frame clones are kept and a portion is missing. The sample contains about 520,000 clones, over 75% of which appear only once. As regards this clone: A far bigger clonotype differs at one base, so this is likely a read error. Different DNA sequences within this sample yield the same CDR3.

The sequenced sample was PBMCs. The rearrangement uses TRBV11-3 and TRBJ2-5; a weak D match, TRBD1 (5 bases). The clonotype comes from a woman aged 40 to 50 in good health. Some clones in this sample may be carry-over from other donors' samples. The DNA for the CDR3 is TGTGCCAGCAGCTTAGACTCAGGGCAGGAGACCCAGTACTTC. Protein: CASSLDSGQETQYF.